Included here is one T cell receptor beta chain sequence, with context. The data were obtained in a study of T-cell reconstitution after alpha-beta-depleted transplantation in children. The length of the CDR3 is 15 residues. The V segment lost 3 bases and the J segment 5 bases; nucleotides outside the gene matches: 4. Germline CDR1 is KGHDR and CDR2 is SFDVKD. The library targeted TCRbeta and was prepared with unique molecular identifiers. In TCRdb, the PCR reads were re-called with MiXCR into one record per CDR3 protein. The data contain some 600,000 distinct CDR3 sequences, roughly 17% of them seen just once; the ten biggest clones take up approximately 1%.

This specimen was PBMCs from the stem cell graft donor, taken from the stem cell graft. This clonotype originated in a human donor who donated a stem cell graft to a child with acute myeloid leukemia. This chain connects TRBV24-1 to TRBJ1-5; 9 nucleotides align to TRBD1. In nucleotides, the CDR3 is TGTGCCACCAGTGATGAAACAGGGGGCGATCAGCCCCAGCATTTT. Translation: CATSDETGGDQPQHF.